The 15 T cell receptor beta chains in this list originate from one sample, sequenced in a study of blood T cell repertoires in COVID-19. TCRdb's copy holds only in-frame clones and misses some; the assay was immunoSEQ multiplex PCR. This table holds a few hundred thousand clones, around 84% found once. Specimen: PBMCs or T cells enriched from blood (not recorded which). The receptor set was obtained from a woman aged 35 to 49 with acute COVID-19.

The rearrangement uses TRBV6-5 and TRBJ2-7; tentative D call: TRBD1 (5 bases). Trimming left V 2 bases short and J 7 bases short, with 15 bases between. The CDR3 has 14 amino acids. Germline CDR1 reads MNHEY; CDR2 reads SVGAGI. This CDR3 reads CASSYTRAPWEQYF. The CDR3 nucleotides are TGTGCCAGCAGTTACACCAGGGCCCCGTGGGAGCAGTACTTC.

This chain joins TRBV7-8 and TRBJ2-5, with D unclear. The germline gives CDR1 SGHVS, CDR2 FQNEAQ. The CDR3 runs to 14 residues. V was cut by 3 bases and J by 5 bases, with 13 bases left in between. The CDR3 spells CASSFLGREETQYF. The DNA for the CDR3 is TGTGCCAGCAGCTTCCTCGGTCGTGAGGAGACCCAGTACTTC.

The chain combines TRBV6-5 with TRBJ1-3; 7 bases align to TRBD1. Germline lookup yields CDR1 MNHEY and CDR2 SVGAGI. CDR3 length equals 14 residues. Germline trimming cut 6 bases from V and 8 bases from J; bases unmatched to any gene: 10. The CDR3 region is CASRATGMWDTIYF. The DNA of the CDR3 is TGTGCCAGCAGGGCGACAGGGATGTGGGACACCATATATTTT.

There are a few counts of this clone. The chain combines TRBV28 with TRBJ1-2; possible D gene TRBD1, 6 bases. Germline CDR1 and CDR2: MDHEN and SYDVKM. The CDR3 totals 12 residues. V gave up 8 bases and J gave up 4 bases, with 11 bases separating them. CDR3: CASRTGSYGYTF. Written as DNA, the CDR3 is TGTGCCAGCCGCACAGGGTCCTATGGCTACACCTTC.

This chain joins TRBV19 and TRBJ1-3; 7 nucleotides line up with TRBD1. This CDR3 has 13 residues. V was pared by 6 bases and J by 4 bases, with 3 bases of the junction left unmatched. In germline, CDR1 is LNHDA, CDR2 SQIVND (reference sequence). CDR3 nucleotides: TGTGCCAGTAGCCTGACAGGGGGAAACACCATATATTTT. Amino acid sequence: CASSLTGGNTIYF.

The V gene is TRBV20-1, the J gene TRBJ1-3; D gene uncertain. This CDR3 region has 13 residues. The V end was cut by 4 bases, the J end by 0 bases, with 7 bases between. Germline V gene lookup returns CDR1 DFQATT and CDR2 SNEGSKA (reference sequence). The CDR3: CSAIDNSGNTIYF. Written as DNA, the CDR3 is TGCAGTGCTATTGACAACTCTGGAAACACCATATATTTT.

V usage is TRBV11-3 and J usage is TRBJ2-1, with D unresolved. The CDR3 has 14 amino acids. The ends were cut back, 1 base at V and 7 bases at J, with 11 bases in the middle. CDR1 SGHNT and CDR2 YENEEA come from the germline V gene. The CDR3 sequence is CASSLGEVLNEQFF. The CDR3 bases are TGTGCCAGCAGCTTAGGTGAAGTACTGAATGAGCAGTTCTTC.

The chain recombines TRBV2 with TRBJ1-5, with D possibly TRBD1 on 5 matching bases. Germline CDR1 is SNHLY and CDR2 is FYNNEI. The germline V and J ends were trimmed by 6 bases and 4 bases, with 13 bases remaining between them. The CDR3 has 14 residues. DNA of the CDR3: TGTGCCAGCAGGTCAGGGCAGACGAATCAGCCCCAGCATTTT. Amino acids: CASRSGQTNQPQHF.

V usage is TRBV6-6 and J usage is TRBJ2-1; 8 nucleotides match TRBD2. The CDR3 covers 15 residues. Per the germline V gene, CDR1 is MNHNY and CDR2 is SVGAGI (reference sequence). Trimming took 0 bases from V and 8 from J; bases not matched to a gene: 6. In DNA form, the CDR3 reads TGTGCCAGCAGTTACTCGGGTCGGGAGGGCCATGAGCAGTTCTTC. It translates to CASSYSGREGHEQFF.

The CDR3 nucleotides are TGTGCCAGCAGCGCCGTGAGCGGAAGCACAGATACGCAGTATTTT. This encodes CASSAVSGSTDTQYF. This chain uses TRBV7-2 with TRBJ2-3, with a weak D call TRBD2 (5 bases). Germline V gene lookup returns CDR1 SGHTA and CDR2 FQGNSA. V shed 5 bases and J shed 0 bases, with 12 bases lying between them. The CDR3 has 15 residues.

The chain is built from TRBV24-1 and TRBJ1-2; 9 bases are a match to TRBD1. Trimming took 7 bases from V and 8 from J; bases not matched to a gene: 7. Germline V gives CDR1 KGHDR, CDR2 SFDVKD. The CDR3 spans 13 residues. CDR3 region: CATSPGTGNGYTF. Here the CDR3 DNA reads TGTGCCACCAGCCCCGGGACAGGGAACGGCTACACCTTC.

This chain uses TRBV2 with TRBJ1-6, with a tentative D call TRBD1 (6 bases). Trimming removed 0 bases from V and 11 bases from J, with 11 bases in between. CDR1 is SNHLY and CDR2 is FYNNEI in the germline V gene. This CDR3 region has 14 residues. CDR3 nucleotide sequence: TGTGCCAGCAGTGAAGCGGCGACAGGTGCACCCCTCCACTTT. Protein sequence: CASSEAATGAPLHF. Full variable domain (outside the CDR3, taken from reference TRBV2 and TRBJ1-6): EPEVTQTPSHQVTQMGQEVILRCVPISNHLYFYWYRQILGQKVEFLVSFYNNEISEKSEIFDDQFSVERPDGSNFTLKIRSTKLEDSAMYFCASSEAATGAPLHFGNGTRLTVT.

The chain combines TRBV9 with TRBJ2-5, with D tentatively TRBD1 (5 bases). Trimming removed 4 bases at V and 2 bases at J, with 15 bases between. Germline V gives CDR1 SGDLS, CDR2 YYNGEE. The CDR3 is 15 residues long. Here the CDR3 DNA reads TGTGCCAGCAGCCCCGACACAGGCGGACAAGAGACCCAGTACTTC. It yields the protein CASSPDTGGQETQYF.

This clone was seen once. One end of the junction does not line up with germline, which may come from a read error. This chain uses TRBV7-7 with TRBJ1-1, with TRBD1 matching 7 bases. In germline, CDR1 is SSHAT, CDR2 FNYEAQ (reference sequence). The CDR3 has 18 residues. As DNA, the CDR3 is TGTGCTAGCAGCTTAGTCCCATCCCCAGGGGGAATGAACACTGAAGCTTTCTTT. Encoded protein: CASSLVPSPGGMNTEAFF.

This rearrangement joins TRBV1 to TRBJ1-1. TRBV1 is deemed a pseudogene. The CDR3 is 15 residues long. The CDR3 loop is CTSSQVRGLNTEAFF. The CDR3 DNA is TGCACCAGCAGCCAAGTCCGGGGGTTGAACACTGAAGCTTTCTTT.